Below, one T cell receptor beta chain is given with its context. The entry originates in a study of blood T cell repertoires in COVID-19. CDR1 is SGHNT, CDR2 YYREEE, per germline (reference sequence). Trimming cost V 2 bases and J 3 bases; bases outside gene matches: 6. The CDR3 sequence is 16 residues long. Profiling relied on immunoSEQ multiplex PCR, and the TCRdb table lists in-frame clones only, not all of them. The sample records roughly 160,000 clones, roughly 84% being singletons. Sample: peripheral blood. This rearrangement joins TRBV5-4 to TRBJ2-2, with 8 bases that match TRBD1. This TCR came from a man aged 65 to 85 with active or convalescent COVID-19. The CDR3 sequence is CASSFPTGADTGELFF. CDR3 bases: TGTGCCAGCAGCTTCCCGACAGGGGCCGACACCGGGGAGCTGTTTTTT. Based on the CDR3 plus reference TRBV5-4 and TRBJ2-2, the full variable domain is ETGVTQSPTHLIKTRGQQVTLRCSSQSGHNTVSWYQQALGQGPQFIFQYYREEENGRGNFPPRFSGLQFPNYSSELNVNALELDDSALYLCASSFPTGADTGELFFGEGSRLTVL.